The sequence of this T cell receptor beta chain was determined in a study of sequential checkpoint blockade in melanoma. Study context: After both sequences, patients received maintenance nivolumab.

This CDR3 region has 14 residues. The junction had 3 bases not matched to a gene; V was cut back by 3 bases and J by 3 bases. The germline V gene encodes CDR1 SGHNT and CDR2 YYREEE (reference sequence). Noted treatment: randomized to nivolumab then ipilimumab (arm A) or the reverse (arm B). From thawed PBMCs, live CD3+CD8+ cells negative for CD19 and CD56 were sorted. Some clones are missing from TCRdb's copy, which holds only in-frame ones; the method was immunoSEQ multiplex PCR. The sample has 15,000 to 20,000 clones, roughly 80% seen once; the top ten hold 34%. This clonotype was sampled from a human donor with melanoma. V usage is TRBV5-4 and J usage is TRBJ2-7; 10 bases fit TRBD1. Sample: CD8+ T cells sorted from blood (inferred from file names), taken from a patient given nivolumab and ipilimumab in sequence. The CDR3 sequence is CASSSGQGGYEQYF. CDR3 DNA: TGTGCCAGCAGCTCCGGACAGGGGGGCTACGAGCAGTACTTC.